This paragraph reports one T cell receptor (beta chain). Its antigen is unidentified. Axillary draining lymph nodes of breast cancer patients supplied the node samples. This entry belongs to a study of breast tumors, draining lymph nodes, adjacent tissues. TCRdb recomputed calls from the multiplex PCR reads with MiXCR, one row per CDR3 protein. The data show approximately 100,000 distinct CDR3 sequences, 21% seen once. The germline gives CDR1 SGHTA, CDR2 FQGNSA. Trimming took 5 bases from V and 5 from J, leaving 15 bases between them. The CDR3 consists of 14 residues. General observations from the study: Luminal-like breast cancer showed significantly greater tumor-nontumor repertoire similarity than basal-like breast cancer did. Tumor T cell lymph node origin was a supported hypothesis, not proven. Compared with lymph nodes, tumors were less diverse; compared with nontumor tissue, more. The data were judged consistent with most tumor T cells coming from lymph node and expanding in tumor.

The source material was axillary lymph node tissue. This clonotype was sampled from a female donor with breast cancer. Some clones in this sample may be carry-over from other donors' samples. The gene calls are TRBV7-2 and TRBJ2-5; a weak D match, TRBD1 (6 bases). The CDR3 reads CASSHDRFLETQYF. The CDR3 DNA reads TGTGCCAGCAGCCATGACAGGTTTTTGGAGACCCAGTACTTC.